This is a list of T cell receptor beta chains from one sample in a study of shared clonotypes between healthy human individuals. Only in-frame clones appear in the TCRdb table, and some are missing; sequencing was by immunoSEQ multiplex PCR. Of approximately 1.5 million clones listed, 95% to 99% are singletons. Sequencing input: naive CD4+ T cells sorted from blood. The receptors come from a young man in good health. The CDR3 runs from the conserved cysteine through the conserved F or W. A D gene is named only where the DNA matches it firmly. Clone sizes are given selectively: once, few, many, or a class where the clone is expanded.

V gene	J gene	D gene	clone size	CDR3 protein	CDR3 DNA
TRBV7-3	TRBJ1-5	NA	NA	CASSLTSNQPQHF	TGTGCCAGCAGCTTAACTAGCAATCAGCCCCAGCATTTT
TRBV29-1	TRBJ1-2	TRBD1	once	CSVGPRQGPYGYTF	TGCAGCGTTGGCCCAAGACAGGGCCCTTATGGCTACACCTTC
TRBV5-1	TRBJ1-1	NA	NA	CASSLVAPNTEAFF	TGCGCCAGCAGCTTGGTCGCCCCGAACACTGAAGCTTTCTTT
TRBV5-1	TRBJ2-1	TRBD2	NA	CASSYGLAGVSYNEQFF	TGCGCCAGCAGCTACGGACTAGCGGGAGTTTCGTACAATGAGCAGTTCTTC
TRBV5-1	TRBJ2-7	NA	NA	CASSLASVTYEQYF	TGCGCCAGCAGCTTGGCCTCGGTTACCTACGAGCAGTACTTC
TRBV11-3	TRBJ2-2	TRBD2	NA	CASSLWTGLAGVNTGELFF	TGTGCCAGCAGCTTGTGGACTGGACTAGCGGGAGTAAACACCGGGGAGCTGTTTTTT
TRBV11-3	TRBJ2-3	TRBD1	NA	CASSHRGHSTDTQYF	TGTGCCAGCAGCCACAGGGGGCACAGCACAGATACGCAGTATTTT
TRBV9	TRBJ1-3	NA	NA	CASSVTGPGSGNTIYF	TGTGCCAGCAGCGTGACGGGACCGGGCTCTGGAAACACCATATATTTT
TRBV9	TRBJ2-7	NA	once	CASSVDGAGTPYEQYF	TGTGCCAGCAGCGTAGATGGGGCTGGGACGCCCTACGAGCAGTACTTC
TRBV2	TRBJ1-1	NA	NA	CASSLERETEAFF	TGTGCCAGCAGCCTGGAAAGGGAGACTGAAGCTTTCTTT
TRBV7-9	TRBJ1-5	NA	NA	CASSSRADPWSNQPQHF	TGTGCCAGCAGCTCAAGGGCGGATCCCTGGAGCAATCAGCCCCAGCATTTT
TRBV5-1	TRBJ1-5	NA	NA	CASSLVAGKEQPQHF	TGCGCCAGCAGCTTGGTGGCAGGGAAGGAGCAGCCCCAGCATTTT
TRBV10-3	TRBJ2-7	TRBD2	NA	CAISGGTSGDGRDEQYF	TGTGCCATCAGTGGAGGGACTAGCGGAGATGGAAGGGACGAGCAGTACTTC
TRBV5-5	TRBJ2-1	TRBD2	NA	CASSLDGTSGRAFNEQFF	TGTGCCAGCAGCTTGGATGGGACTAGCGGGAGGGCATTCAATGAGCAGTTCTTC
TRBV5-4	TRBJ1-2	TRBD1	NA	CASSTAGGAYGYTF	TGTGCCAGCAGCACTGCAGGGGGCGCCTATGGCTACACCTTC
TRBV2	TRBJ2-1	NA	NA	CASSGHNEQFF	TGTGCCAGCAGTGGACACAATGAGCAGTTCTTC
TRBV10-3	TRBJ1-1	NA	NA	CAISDYRNTEAFF	TGTGCCATCAGTGATTATAGGAACACTGAAGCTTTCTTT
TRBV28	TRBJ2-1	TRBD2	NA	CASSLAGVRDEQFF	TGTGCCAGCAGTCTAGCGGGAGTAAGGGATGAGCAGTTCTTC
TRBV7-9	TRBJ2-1	TRBD2	NA	CASSLGTSRNEQFF	TGTGCCAGCAGCTTGGGGACTAGCCGAAATGAGCAGTTCTTC
TRBV11-2	TRBJ1-2	TRBD1	NA	CASSDRDRWGYTF	TGTGCCAGCAGCGACCGGGACAGGTGGGGCTACACCTTC
TRBV5-5	TRBJ2-7	NA	NA	CASSAEDSLSYEQYF	TGTGCCAGCAGTGCCGAGGACAGCCTCTCCTACGAGCAGTACTTC
TRBV18	TRBJ2-1	NA	NA	CASPGSPAVPEQFF	TGTGCCAGCCCGGGGTCACCCGCAGTGCCTGAGCAGTTCTTC
TRBV7-2	TRBJ2-5	NA	NA	CASSLWREETQYF	TGTGCCAGCAGCTTATGGCGGGAAGAGACCCAGTACTTC
TRBV28	TRBJ1-4	TRBD1	NA	CASSPLNIQGPTNEKLFF	TGTGCCAGCAGTCCCTTGAATATACAGGGGCCCACTAATGAAAAACTGTTTTTT
TRBV2	TRBJ1-1	NA	NA	CASSEAWGEAFF	TGTGCCAGCAGTGAAGCGTGGGGTGAAGCTTTCTTT
TRBV6-1	TRBJ1-1	NA	NA	CASSDRLGTGEAFF	TGTGCCAGCAGTGACAGGCTCGGGACGGGTGAAGCTTTCTTT
TRBV5-1	TRBJ2-7	NA	NA	CASSHRGPSSYEQYF	TGCGCCAGCAGCCACAGAGGGCCCAGCTCCTACGAGCAGTACTTC
TRBV2	TRBJ2-5	TRBD1	NA	CASSRDRDQETQYF	TGTGCCAGCAGTCGGGACAGGGATCAAGAGACCCAGTACTTC
TRBV6-5	TRBJ2-1	NA	NA	CASSITGTIGNEQFF	TGTGCCAGCAGTATCACCGGGACAATCGGCAATGAGCAGTTCTTC